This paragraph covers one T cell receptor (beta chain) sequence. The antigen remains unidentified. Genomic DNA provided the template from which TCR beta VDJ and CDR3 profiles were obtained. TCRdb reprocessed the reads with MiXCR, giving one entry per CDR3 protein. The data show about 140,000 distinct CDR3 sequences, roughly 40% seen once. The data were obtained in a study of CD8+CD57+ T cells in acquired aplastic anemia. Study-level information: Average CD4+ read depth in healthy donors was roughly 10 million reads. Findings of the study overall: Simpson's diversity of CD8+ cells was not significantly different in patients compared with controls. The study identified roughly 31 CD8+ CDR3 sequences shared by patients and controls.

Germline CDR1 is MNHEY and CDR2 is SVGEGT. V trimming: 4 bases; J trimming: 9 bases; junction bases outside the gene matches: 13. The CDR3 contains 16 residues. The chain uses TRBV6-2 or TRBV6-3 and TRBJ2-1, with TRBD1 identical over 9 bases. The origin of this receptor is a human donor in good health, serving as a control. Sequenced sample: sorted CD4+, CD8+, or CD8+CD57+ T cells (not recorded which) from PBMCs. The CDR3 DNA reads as TGTGCCAGCAGTTTGGGGGACAGGGCGAGGCGGGGTGAGCAGTTCTTC. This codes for CASSLGDRARRGEQFF.